This TCR beta chain appears in the sequencing data of a study of cytomegalovirus exposure and HLA in healthy donors. For the study at large: About 79 million unique TCRs from HLA-typed donors were held in an early data release. Study-wide findings and caveats: V- and J-gene trimming in TCR beta was tied to a missense DCLRE1C variant by an analysis performed later. Among immune exposure information, only CMV serostatus was available.

Researchers ran the PCR with 60 Vbeta and 13 Jbeta primers. The data were produced by immunoSEQ multiplex PCR, yet TCRdb's version contains in-frame clones alone and is incomplete. The sample includes about 160,000 clones, 65% to 85% seen only once; the top ten take about 7%. CDR1 and CDR2 from the germline V gene are SGHTA and FQGNSA. The CDR3 is 15 amino acids. The J segment lost 6 bases and the V segment lost 5 bases, leaving 9 bases of the junction unmatched. A word on this clone: Its antigen remains unknown.

This clonotype was obtained from a woman aged 25 to 39 in good health and CMV-seropositive. V usage is TRBV7-2 and J usage is TRBJ1-5; TRBD1 matches 8 bases. What was sequenced was PBMCs. The CDR3 region is CASSRNTGGVQPQHF. As DNA, the CDR3 is TGTGCCAGCAGCCGAAATACAGGGGGTGTTCAGCCCCAGCATTTT.